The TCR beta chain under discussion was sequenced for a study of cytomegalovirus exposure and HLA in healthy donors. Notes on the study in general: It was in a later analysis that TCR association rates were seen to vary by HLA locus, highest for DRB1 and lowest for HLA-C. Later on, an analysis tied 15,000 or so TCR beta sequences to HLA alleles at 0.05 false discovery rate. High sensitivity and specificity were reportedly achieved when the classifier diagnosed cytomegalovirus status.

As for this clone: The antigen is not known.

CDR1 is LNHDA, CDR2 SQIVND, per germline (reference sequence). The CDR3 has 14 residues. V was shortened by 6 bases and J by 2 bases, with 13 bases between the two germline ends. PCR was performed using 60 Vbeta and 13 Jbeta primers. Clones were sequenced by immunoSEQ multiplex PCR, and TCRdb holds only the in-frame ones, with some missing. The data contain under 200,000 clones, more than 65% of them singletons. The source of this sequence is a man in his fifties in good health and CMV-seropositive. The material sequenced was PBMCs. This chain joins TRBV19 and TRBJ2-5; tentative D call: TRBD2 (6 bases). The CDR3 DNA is TGTGCCAGTAGAATAAGTGGGACTCAAGAGACCCAGTACTTC. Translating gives CASRISGTQETQYF.